What follows are 29 T cell receptor beta chains derived from one specimen sequenced in a study of CD8+CD57+ T cells in acquired aplastic anemia. Template material for TCR beta VDJ and CDR3 profiling consisted of genomic DNA. TCRdb used MiXCR to reprocess the reads, holding one entry per CDR3 protein. The data hold about 160,000 distinct CDR3 sequences, with around 52% observed a single time. Sequenced patients had shown CD8+CD57+ cell expansion by flow cytometry. Sequencing was carried out using sorted CD4+, CD8+, or CD8+CD57+ T cells (not recorded which) from PBMCs. These receptors came from a human donor with aplastic anemia.

A few counts support this clonotype. Since a much larger clone is just one base distant, this may be a read error. The chain is built from TRBV5-1 and TRBJ2-7; the D call may be TRBD1 or TRBD2 (5 bases each). This CDR3 is 13 amino acids long. CDR1 is SGHRS and CDR2 is YFSETQ in the germline V gene. Trimming shortened V by 2 bases and J by 5 bases, and 11 bases separated the two germline ends. This chain's CDR3 is CASSLPGRDEQYF. CDR3 coding DNA: TGCGCCAGCAGCTTACCGGGGCGCGACGAGCAGTACTTC.

As to this clonotype: Without the conserved terminal phenylalanine or tryptophan, this CDR3 likely stems from a read error. This chain links TRBV5-4 with TRBJ2-7, with a possible D match to TRBD2 (5 bases). Germline V gene sequence: CDR1 SGHNT, CDR2 YYREEE (reference sequence). Trimming took off 4 bases at V and 3 bases at J, with 14 bases between the two ends. The CDR3 loop spans 14 amino acids. CDR3 in DNA: TGTGCCAGCAGCGAGGGCCGATTGGGCTACGAGCAGTACTCC. Translation: CASSEGRLGYEQYS.

Concerning this clonotype itself: This CDR3 fails to terminate in the conserved phenylalanine or tryptophan, so it likely reflects a read error. The chain combines TRBV29-1 with TRBJ1-1; no clear D gene. Germline CDR1 and CDR2: SQVTM and ANQGSEA. CDR3 length equals 15 residues. Between the trimmed V and J ends, which lost 4 bases and 1 base, there was a span of 16 bases. Written as DNA, the CDR3 is TGCAGCGTTGTTCCTTACGGCGCCGGGAACACTGAAGCTTTCCTT. This translates into CSVVPYGAGNTEAFL.

This clonotype occurred many times. J is TRBJ1-4 and V is TRBV10-3; no clear D. Trimming took off 2 bases at V and 6 bases at J, with 4 bases between the two ends. From germline, CDR1 is ENHRY and CDR2 SYGVKD. CDR3 length: 12 residues. CDR3 region: CAISETDEKLFF. Here the CDR3 DNA reads TGTGCCATCAGTGAGACAGATGAAAAACTGTTTTTT.

By its share, this clonotype is medium-sized. This rearrangement joins TRBV25-1 to TRBJ2-7; TRBD1 matches at 9 bases. Germline CDR1 and CDR2: MGHDK and SYGVNS. The CDR3 runs to 15 residues. After removal of 4 bases from V and 3 bases from J, the junction contained 7 bases not matched to a gene. DNA of the CDR3: TGTGCCAGCAGTGTATCCCTGGGACAGGGCTACGAGCAGTACTTC. This sequence encodes CASSVSLGQGYEQYF.

At least ten counts were recorded for this clonotype. The chain is built from TRBV3-1 and TRBJ2-7; 9 bases line up with TRBD1. Germline loops: CDR1 LGHDT, CDR2 YNNKEL (reference sequence). Trimming took 1 base from V and 3 from J; bases not matched to a gene: 4. CDR3 length: 15 amino acids. CDR3 sequence reads: CASSQGTGGVYEQYF. The CDR3, as DNA: TGTGCCAGCAGCCAAGGTACAGGGGGCGTCTACGAGCAGTACTTC.

The rearrangement uses TRBV10-3 and TRBJ1-1; unclear D gene. V gave up 7 bases and J gave up 9 bases, with 21 bases separating them. The CDR3 has 14 residues. Germline CDR1 reads ENHRY; CDR2 reads SYGVKD. For the CDR3, the DNA is TGTGCCATCATTAGATCGGGCCAATACCCTCAAGCTTTCTTT. It codes for CAIIRSGQYPQAFF.

This clonotype was detected many times. The V and J genes are TRBV6-2 or TRBV6-3 and TRBJ2-1; maybe TRBD2 (5 bases). The V gene lost 6 bases and the J gene lost 5 bases, with 20 bases spanning the gap. The length of the CDR3 is 16 residues. CDR1 is MNHEY and CDR2 is SVGEGT in the germline V gene. This CDR3 is CASRSPRGLANNEQFF. The CDR3 nucleotides are TGTGCCAGCAGGTCCCCAAGAGGGTTAGCGAACAATGAGCAGTTCTTC.

This clonotype was detected ten times or more. DNA of the CDR3: TGTGCCAGCAGTTACTCGGGGGCTACCTCGGGAGAGCAGTACTTC. As protein: CASSYSGATSGEQYF. The J gene is TRBJ2-7, the V gene TRBV6-5; D may be TRBD1 (6 bases). This CDR3 is 15 amino acids long. The germline V gene encodes CDR1 MNHEY and CDR2 SVGAGI. V lost 0 bases and J 7 bases, leaving 16 bases between the germline ends.

A few counts support this clonotype. This sequence joins TRBV6-4 and TRBJ1-6; 8 positions match TRBD1. After removal of 6 bases from V and 5 bases from J, the junction contained 0 bases not matched to a gene. Germline V gene sequence: CDR1 MRHNA, CDR2 SNTAGT. This CDR3 has 13 residues. CDR3 coding DNA: TGTGCCAGCAGGGACAGGGATAATTCACCCCTCCACTTT. This encodes CASRDRDNSPLHF.

As for this clonotype: This may stem from a read error, because a much larger clone lies one nucleotide away. V gene TRBV13 combines with J gene TRBJ2-5; 10 positions agree with TRBD1. The CDR3 totals 15 residues. The germline V gene encodes CDR1 PRHDT and CDR2 FYEKMQ (reference sequence). In nucleotides, the CDR3 is TGTGCCAGCAGCTCCCCGGGACAGGGGCAAGAGATCCAGTACTTC. This sequence encodes CASSSPGQGQEIQYF. The whole variable domain, filled in from reference TRBV13 and TRBJ2-5, reads AAGVIQSPRHLIKEKRETATLKCYPIPRHDTVYWYQQGPGQDPQFLISFYEKMQSDKGSIPDRFSAQQFSDYHSELNMSSLELGDSALYFCASSSPGQGQEIQYFGPGTRLLVL.

This clonotype was observed a few times. This could be a read error, since a much larger clone is one nucleotide away. The chain is built from TRBV20-1 and TRBJ2-2; 8 bases agree with TRBD2. The germline CDR1 and CDR2 sequences are DFQATT and SNEGSKA (reference sequence). This CDR3 is built from 13 residues. In nucleotides, the CDR3 is TGCAGTGCCAAGGAGGCCGATCGGGGGGGGCTGTTTTTT. It translates to CSAKEADRGGLFF.

The sample holds a few counts of this clonotype. The rearrangement joins TRBV11-2 to TRBJ2-2; D may be TRBD2 (5 bases). This CDR3 has 17 residues. Per germline, CDR1 SGHAT and CDR2 FQNNGV. The V end lost 5 bases, the J end lost 5 bases, and 21 bases lay between the germline ends. The CDR3 protein is CASSPPALRGRTGELFF. The CDR3 region has the DNA TGTGCCAGCAGCCCCCCGGCTCTCCGGGGAAGGACCGGGGAGCTGTTTTTT.

This clonotype was seen a few times. The chain combines TRBV28 with TRBJ2-1, with D perhaps matching TRBD1 or TRBD2 (5 bases each). Germline lookup yields CDR1 MDHEN and CDR2 SYDVKM. V was trimmed by 0 bases and J by 5 bases, leaving 5 bases between them. The CDR3 is 13 residues long. The CDR3 DNA is TGTGCCAGCAGTTTATGGGGGGACAATGAGCAGTTCTTC. This codes for CASSLWGDNEQFF.

This clonotype was seen a few times. This could be a read error, since a much larger clone is one nucleotide away. The rearrangement uses TRBV9 and TRBJ1-5; possible D gene TRBD1, 5 bases. CDR3 length equals 15 residues. Germline assignment: CDR1 SGDLS and CDR2 YYNGEE. V was shortened by 0 bases and J by 5 bases, with 12 bases between the two germline ends. The CDR3 region is CASSVGGRGYQPQHF. The CDR3 region has the DNA TGTGCCAGCAGCGTAGGGGGACGGGGGTATCAGCCCCAGCATTTT.

This clonotype was detected only once. The rearrangement joins TRBV19 to TRBJ2-7, with 9 bases lining up with TRBD1. This CDR3 region has 13 residues. Per germline, CDR1 LNHDA and CDR2 SQIVND (reference sequence). This chain's CDR3 is CARDRAYRYEQYF. CDR3 in DNA: TGTGCGCGGGACAGGGCGTACCGGTACGAGCAGTACTTC.

The chain couples TRBV9 to TRBJ2-3, with 7 bases that match TRBD2. J was trimmed by 5 bases and V by 3 bases; bases with no gene match: 6. The CDR3 extends over 14 amino acids. CDR1 is SGDLS and CDR2 is YYNGEE in the germline V gene. CDR3 in DNA: TGTGCCAGCAGCGAAAGCGGGGTTATAGATACGCAGTATTTT. Translation gives CASSESGVIDTQYF.

This rearrangement joins TRBV10-3 to TRBJ1-2; D is unresolved. V lost 2 bases to trimming and J lost 4 bases, with 8 bases between them. This CDR3 spans 13 amino acids. The germline CDR1 and CDR2 sequences are ENHRY and SYGVKD. CDR3 nucleotide sequence: TGTGCCATCAGTGAGGCCCTAACCTATGGCTACACCTTC. It is translated as CAISEALTYGYTF.

This clonotype was seen ten or more times. This rearrangement joins TRBV5-1 to TRBJ2-1; possibly TRBD1 for D (6 bases). Germline values: CDR1 SGHRS, CDR2 YFSETQ. Trimming cost V 0 bases and J 5 bases, with 21 bases left between them. This CDR3 contains 18 residues. CDR3 bases: TGCGCCAGCAGCTTGGCCTCCCTAACAGGGACGGTGGACAATGAGCAGTTCTTC. Amino acid sequence: CASSLASLTGTVDNEQFF.

In nucleotides, the CDR3 is TGTGCCAGCAGCTTAGGGGCAAACAGAGGGGCCAACGTCCTGACTTTC. It encodes CASSLGANRGANVLTF. The chain carries TRBV11-2 and TRBJ2-6; D remains ambiguous. Germline assignment: CDR1 SGHAT and CDR2 FQNNGV. V was shortened by 1 base and J by 4 bases, with 11 bases between the two germline ends. The CDR3 is 16 amino acids.

The V call is TRBV2, the J call TRBJ2-5; no clear D gene. This CDR3 has 11 amino acids. From germline, CDR1 is SNHLY and CDR2 FYNNEI. V shed 3 bases and J shed 5 bases, with 4 bases lying between them. CDR3: CASSEGETQYF. CDR3 DNA sequence: TGTGCCAGCAGTGAGGGGGAGACCCAGTACTTC.

This clonotype was observed many times. The V and J genes are TRBV10-3 and TRBJ1-2, with D perhaps matching TRBD1 (5 bases). The CDR3 totals 16 residues. CDR1 is ENHRY, CDR2 SYGVKD, per germline. Trimming left V 2 bases short and J 4 bases short, with 17 bases between. CDR3 bases: TGTGCCATCAGTGAGCCAACCTCAAGACAGTCCTATGGCTACACCTTC. This codes for CAISEPTSRQSYGYTF.

This clonotype showed up many times. The genes are TRBV2 and TRBJ2-7, with a tentative D call TRBD2 (5 bases). Germline loops: CDR1 SNHLY, CDR2 FYNNEI. The CDR3 consists of 11 residues. Trimming left V 10 bases short and J 4 bases short, with 11 bases between. The CDR3 nucleotides read TGTGCCATCAAAGGAGGTTACGAGCAGTACTTC. Translated: CAIKGGYEQYF. Combining the CDR3 with reference TRBV2 and TRBJ2-7 gives the whole variable domain EPEVTQTPSHQVTQMGQEVILRCVPISNHLYFYWYRQILGQKVEFLVSFYNNEISEKSEIFDDQFSVERPDGSNFTLKIRSTKLEDSAMYFCAIKGGYEQYFGPGTRLTVT.

Points on this clonotype: This could be a read error, since a much larger clone is one nucleotide away. The chain links TRBV9 to TRBJ2-3; 7 bases map to TRBD2. Germline V gives CDR1 SGDLS, CDR2 YYNGEE. The J segment lost 4 bases and the V segment lost 7 bases, leaving 9 bases of the junction unmatched. The CDR3 is 14 amino acids. The CDR3 nucleotides are TGTGCCAGCGTACCTAGCGGTCGGCCAGATACGCAGTATTTT. Encoded protein: CASVPSGRPDTQYF. The whole variable domain, filled in from reference TRBV9 and TRBJ2-3, reads DSGVTQTPKHLITATGQRVTLRCSPRSGDLSVYWYQQSLDQGLQFLIQYYNGEERAKGNILERFSAQQFPDLHSELNLSSLELGDSALYFCASVPSGRPDTQYFGPGTRLTVL.

To note about this clonotype: The junction differs from germline at one of its ends, possibly a read error. V is TRBV2 and J is TRBJ1-1; 8 nucleotides match TRBD1. The germline CDR1 and CDR2 sequences are SNHLY and FYNNEI. This CDR3 has 15 amino acids. CDR3 sequence: CASSETGGFNNEAFF. CDR3 in DNA: TGTGCCAGCAGTGAAACAGGGGGGTTTAACAATGAAGCTTTCTTT.

This clonotype has just a few counts. This chain uses TRBV10-3 with TRBJ2-7; possible D gene TRBD1, 5 bases. The CDR3 is made up of 15 amino acids. V gave up 0 bases and J gave up 1 base, with 10 bases separating them. Germline CDR1 is ENHRY and CDR2 is SYGVKD. In DNA, the CDR3 is TGTGCCATCAGTGAGTCGAAGGCAGGGTCCTACGAGCAGTACTTC. Encoded protein: CAISESKAGSYEQYF.

This clonotype was recorded once. This chain connects TRBV10-1 to TRBJ2-2; TRBD1 might be the D (5 bases). V was pared by 1 base and J by 7 bases, with 10 bases between. Germline V gene sequence: CDR1 WNHNN, CDR2 SYGVQD (reference sequence). The CDR3 has 14 amino acids. The CDR3 DNA reads TGCGCCAGCAGTGAGTTCGCAGGGTTCGGGGAGCTGTTTTTT. It encodes CASSEFAGFGELFF.

The chain is built from TRBV20-1 and TRBJ2-7; D assignment may be TRBD1 or TRBD2 (7 bases each). This CDR3 comprises 14 residues. V lost 2 bases to trimming and J lost 2 bases, with 13 bases between them. The germline V gene encodes CDR1 DFQATT and CDR2 SNEGSKA (reference sequence). The CDR3 reads CSARWEGTAYEQYF. The CDR3 coding sequence is TGCAGTGCTAGATGGGAGGGGACAGCCTACGAGCAGTACTTC.

A word on this clonotype: One junction end does not reproduce the germline sequence, and a read error may be involved. The rearrangement links TRBV15 to TRBJ2-1; possible D gene TRBD2, 6 bases. Germline CDR1 LNHNV, CDR2 YYDKDF (reference sequence). This CDR3 region has 13 residues. The CDR3 bases are TGTGCCACCGGTGATCCCGGGACTCATGAACAGTTCTTC. Amino acid sequence: CATGDPGTHEQFF.